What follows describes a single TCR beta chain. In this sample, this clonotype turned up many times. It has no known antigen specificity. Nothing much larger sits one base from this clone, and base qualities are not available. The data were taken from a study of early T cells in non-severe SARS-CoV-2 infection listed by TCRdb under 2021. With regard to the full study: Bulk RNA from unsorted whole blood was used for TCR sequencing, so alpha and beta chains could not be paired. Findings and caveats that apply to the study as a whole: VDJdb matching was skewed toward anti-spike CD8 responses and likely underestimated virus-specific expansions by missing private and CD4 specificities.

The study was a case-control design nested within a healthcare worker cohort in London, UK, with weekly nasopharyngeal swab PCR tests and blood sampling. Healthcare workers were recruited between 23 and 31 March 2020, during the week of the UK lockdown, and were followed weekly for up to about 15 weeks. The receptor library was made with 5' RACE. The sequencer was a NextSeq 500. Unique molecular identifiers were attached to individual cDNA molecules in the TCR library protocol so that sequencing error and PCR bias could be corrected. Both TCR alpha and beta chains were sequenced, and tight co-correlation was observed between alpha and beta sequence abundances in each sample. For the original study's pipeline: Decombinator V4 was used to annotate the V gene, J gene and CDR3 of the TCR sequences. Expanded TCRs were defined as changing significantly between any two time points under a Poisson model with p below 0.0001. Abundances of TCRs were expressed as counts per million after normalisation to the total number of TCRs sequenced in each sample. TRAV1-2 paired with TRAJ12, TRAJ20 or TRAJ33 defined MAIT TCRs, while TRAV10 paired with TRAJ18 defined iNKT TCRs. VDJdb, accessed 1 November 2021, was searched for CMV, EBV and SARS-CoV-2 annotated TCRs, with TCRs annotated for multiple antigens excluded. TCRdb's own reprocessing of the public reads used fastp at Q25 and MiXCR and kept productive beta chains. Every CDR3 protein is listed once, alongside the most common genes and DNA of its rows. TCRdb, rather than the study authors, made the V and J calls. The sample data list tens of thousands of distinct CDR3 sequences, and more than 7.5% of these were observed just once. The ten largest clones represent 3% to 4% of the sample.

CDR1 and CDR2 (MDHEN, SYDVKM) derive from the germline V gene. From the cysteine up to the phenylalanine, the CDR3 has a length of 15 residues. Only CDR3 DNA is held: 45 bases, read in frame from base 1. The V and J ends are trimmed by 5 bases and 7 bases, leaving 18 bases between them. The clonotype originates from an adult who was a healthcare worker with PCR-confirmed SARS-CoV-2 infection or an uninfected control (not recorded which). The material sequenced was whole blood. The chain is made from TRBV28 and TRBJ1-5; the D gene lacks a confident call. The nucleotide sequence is TGTGCCAGCAGTCCCCGGGAGGGATGGGGACAGCCCCAGCATTTT. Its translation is CASSPREGWGQPQHF.